A single T cell receptor (beta chain) is shown here with its context. This sample's time point: pre-sensitization, week 0. Treatment denoted: therapeutic diphenylcyclopropenone sensitization with weekly scalp DPC. Suited to DPC and affected by alopecia, the donors ranged from 18 to 70 years old. Per the germline V gene, CDR1 is MNHEY and CDR2 is SVGEGT. This CDR3 has 13 residues. Trimming removed 5 bases at V and 5 bases at J, with 12 bases between. The sample is drawn from a study of human T cells and chemical hapten exposure. TCRdb analysed the RACE reads with MiXCR anew, one entry per CDR3 protein. The top ten clones hold less than 1.5% of a sample with 280,000 or so distinct CDR3 sequences, roughly 8% of them seen once.

V usage is TRBV6-2 or TRBV6-3 and J usage is TRBJ1-1; no firm D call. The material sequenced was whole blood, taken in connection with sensitization to the hapten diphenylcyclopropenone (DPC). This sequence was found in a young man with alopecia areata. Some clones in this sample may be carry-over from other donors' samples. CDR3 in amino acids: CASSPRERTEAFF. CDR3 nucleotide sequence: TGTGCCAGCAGTCCCCGGGAAAGGACTGAAGCTTTCTTT.